This T cell receptor (beta chain) is from a study of blood T cell repertoires in COVID-19. In the study overall: Whether acute or convalescent, the COVID-19 samples came from the United States, Italy and Spain. PBMCs, B-cell-depleted T cells, or T cells provided the cDNA or gDNA that made up the material.

V gave up 4 bases and J gave up 1 base; unmatched junction bases: 8. The germline V gene has CDR1 SGHKS and CDR2 YYEKEE (reference sequence). The CDR3 runs to 16 residues. Source study methods: Amplified reference gene primers provided the basis for estimating nucleated cell counts. Assay: immunoSEQ multiplex PCR; the TCRdb copy retains only in-frame clones and omits some. V, J and clone size are taken as reported in that table, and D and trimming were inferred from the DNA itself. Seen here are 40,000 to 50,000 clones, roughly 88% observed once, and the top ten hold over 2%. The sequenced material came from peripheral blood. The sequence was collected from a woman aged 60-75 years with acute or convalescent COVID-19. This sequence joins TRBV5-5 and TRBJ2-3; 8 nucleotides agree with TRBD2. CDR3 loop: CASSPGGAERTDTQYF. In DNA form, the CDR3 reads TGTGCCAGCAGCCCGGGAGGGGCGGAACGCACAGATACGCAGTATTTT.